This T cell receptor (beta chain) is drawn from a study of persistence of HIV-infected CD4 T cells. Stimulation used around 10 ug/mL lysate from CMV-infected fibroblasts. CD4+ T cells upregulating both CD40 ligand and CD69 were sorted as responding cells. CDR3 length: 14 residues. Trimming shortened V by 5 bases and J by 4 bases, and 14 bases separated the two germline ends. Germline V lookup: CDR1 SGHVS, CDR2 FNYEAQ. This clone appeared a few times. Its antigen is unknown. This was the immunoSEQ version 4 assay in survey mode. TCRdb's table, derived via immunoSEQ multiplex PCR, lists solely in-frame clones and lacks some. This table holds 15,000 to 20,000 clones, roughly 61% found once.

This TCR was sampled from an adult woman with HIV who was CMV-seropositive. Here the sequenced sample was CD4+ T cells sorted from PBMCs after 18-hour stimulation, taken from a patient who received antiretroviral therapy. This chain joins TRBV7-6 and TRBJ1-1; D unclear. CDR3 bases: TGTGCCAGCAGCCAACGGCGTGGTGCCACTGAAGCTTTCTTT. It is translated as CASSQRRGATEAFF. Supplemented by reference TRBV7-6 and TRBJ1-1, the full variable domain reads GAGVSQSPRYKVTKRGQDVALRCDPISGHVSLYWYRQALGQGPEFLTYFNYEAQQDKSGLPNDRFSAERPEGSISTLTIQRTEQRDSAMYRCASSQRRGATEAFFGQGTRLTVV.